Listed below are T cell receptor beta chains from one sample, sequenced in a study of blood T cell repertoires in COVID-19. The assay was immunoSEQ multiplex PCR, and TCRdb's table has in-frame clones only and misses some. Found here are approximately 150,000 clones, roughly 90% of them singletons; the top ten hold 1.5% to 2%. Specimen: peripheral blood. The source is a woman between 45 and 65 years old with acute or convalescent COVID-19. CDR3s include the opening cysteine and the closing phenylalanine or tryptophan. Fields, in order: V gene, D gene, CDR3 protein. D genes are given only for firm matches.

V: TRBV19
D: NA
CDR3: CASTPAPRGDLF

V: TRBV19
D: NA
CDR3: CASSIGGTGEKLFF

V: TRBV19
D: NA
CDR3: CASRVSQNQPQHF

V: TRBV6-6
D: NA
CDR3: CASSYLTGNYGYTF

V: TRBV19
D: TRBD1
CDR3: CASTDRGRISPLHF

V: TRBV6-5
D: NA
CDR3: CASSYSPRKNTEAFF

V: TRBV11-2
D: NA
CDR3: CASSFNPPGTTGNTIYF

V: TRBV6-5
D: NA
CDR3: CASYRMGLKETQYF

V: TRBV5-1
D: NA
CDR3: CASSLVAGPYNEQFF

V: TRBV19
D: TRBD1
CDR3: CASTSTGAREQYF

V: TRBV20-1
D: TRBD1
CDR3: CSAWTGKGYTF

V: TRBV7-2
D: NA
CDR3: CASHSRGLYNSPLHF

V: TRBV5-1
D: TRBD1
CDR3: CASSEQGNSNQPQHF

V: TRBV6-6
D: NA
CDR3: CASSNLYDRRNYGYTF

V: TRBV7-2
D: TRBD2
CDR3: CASSLRIGAGTIEQYF

V: TRBV27
D: NA
CDR3: CASSFRGKEGYGYTF

V: TRBV6-7
D: NA
CDR3: CASRLIRDTNSNQPQHF

V: TRBV19
D: NA
CDR3: CASSIAQNQPQHF

V: TRBV19
D: TRBD1
CDR3: CASSPPRQGLGETQYF

V: TRBV3-1/TRBV3-2
D: TRBD2
CDR3: CASSPRTSGGLGELFF

V: TRBV6-1
D: TRBD1
CDR3: CASSERDRVLYEQYF

V: TRBV3-1/TRBV3-2
D: TRBD1
CDR3: CASSQARDRKETQYF

V: TRBV27
D: NA
CDR3: CASSIQTPGNTEAFF